What follows are 17 T cell receptor beta chains derived from one specimen sequenced in a study of PD-1 blockade in classical Hodgkin lymphoma. Here immunoSEQ multiplex PCR was the method, and the copy in TCRdb shows in-frame clones only, minus some. The table includes some 60,000 clones, more than 75% detected once. Each patient relapsed following autologous stem cell transplantation, and prior brentuximab vedotin exposure differed. The sequencing here drew on peripheral blood mononuclear cells (PBMCs), taken at baseline. These receptor sequences come from a human donor with classical Hodgkin lymphoma.

J is TRBJ1-2 and V is TRBV5-8; 8 nucleotides line up with TRBD1. V gave up 2 bases and J gave up 1 base; unmatched junction bases: 1. Germline values: CDR1 SGHTS, CDR2 YDEGEE. The CDR3 has 14 residues. This chain's CDR3 is CASSLQGGNYGYTF. Here the CDR3 DNA reads TGTGCCAGCAGCTTACAGGGGGGTAACTATGGCTACACCTTC.

V gene TRBV7-9 combines with J gene TRBJ2-2, with TRBD1 as a possible D gene (6 bases). The CDR3 spans 13 residues. Per the germline V gene, CDR1 is SEHNR and CDR2 is FQNEAQ (reference sequence). Trimming took 4 bases from V and 3 from J, leaving 6 bases between them. CDR3 sequence reads: CASSSGDTGELFF. CDR3 DNA: TGTGCCAGCAGCTCAGGGGACACCGGGGAGCTGTTTTTT.

The chain combines TRBV5-1 with TRBJ2-1; D is possibly TRBD1 or TRBD2 (6 bases each). CDR1 SGHRS and CDR2 YFSETQ come from the germline V gene. The CDR3 totals 16 residues. Trimming pared 0 bases from V and 2 bases from J, leaving 12 bases between. CDR3 sequence (DNA): TGCGCCAGCAGCTTGGAGGGGGGAAAAACCTACAATGAGCAGTTCTTC. This gives the protein CASSLEGGKTYNEQFF.

For this clone: The sample holds other DNA sequences that translate to the same CDR3. The gene calls are TRBV5-5 and TRBJ1-5, with D unclear. Germline V gives CDR1 SGHKS, CDR2 YYEKEE (reference sequence). V lost 1 base to trimming and J lost 5 bases, with 7 bases between them. This CDR3 has 13 amino acids. CDR3: CASSLLWDQPQHF. Written as DNA, the CDR3 is TGTGCCAGCAGCTTGTTATGGGATCAGCCCCAGCATTTT.

V is TRBV30 and J is TRBJ2-7; tentative D call: TRBD2 (6 bases). This CDR3 is 14 amino acids long. Trimming stripped 2 bases from V and 1 base from J, with 12 bases between. The germline CDR1 and CDR2 sequences are GTSNPN and SVGIG (reference sequence). CDR3 loop: CAWSPTGRSYEQYF. The CDR3 DNA is TGTGCCTGGAGTCCCACGGGGAGGTCCTACGAGCAGTACTTC. The entire variable domain, with the rest obtained from reference TRBV30 and TRBJ2-7, is as follows: SQTIHQWPATLVQPVGSPLSLECTVEGTSNPNLYWYRQAAGRGLQLLFYSVGIGQISSEVPQNLSASRPQDRQFILSSKKLLLSDSGFYLCAWSPTGRSYEQYFGPGTRLTVT.

The V gene is TRBV2, the J gene TRBJ2-3; 8 nucleotides align to TRBD1. The J segment lost 1 base and the V segment lost 6 bases, leaving 3 bases of the junction unmatched. This CDR3 is 14 amino acids long. Germline V CDR1 and CDR2: SNHLY, FYNNEI. DNA of the CDR3: TGTGCCAGCAGGGAGGACAGGGGCACAGATACGCAGTATTTT. Translation: CASREDRGTDTQYF.

This chain uses TRBV19 with TRBJ1-5; D not certain. Between the trimmed V and J ends, which lost 5 bases and 0 bases, there was a span of 5 bases. The V gene's germline CDR1 is LNHDA and CDR2 SQIVND (reference sequence). This CDR3 spans 13 amino acids. The CDR3 here is CASSPFSNQPQHF. The DNA for the CDR3 is TGTGCCAGTAGTCCATTTAGCAATCAGCCCCAGCATTTT.

The chain combines TRBV28 with TRBJ2-6, with unresolved D. Germline CDR1 MDHEN, CDR2 SYDVKM. Trimming shortened V by 8 bases and J by 0 bases, and 14 bases separated the two germline ends. The CDR3 runs to 16 residues. CDR3 amino acids: CASSPFFFSGANVLTF. Here the CDR3 DNA reads TGTGCCAGCTCCCCTTTCTTTTTCTCTGGGGCCAACGTCCTGACTTTC.

The chain employs TRBV6-6 and TRBJ1-5, with D perhaps TRBD1 (5 bases). V dropped 7 bases and J dropped 0 bases, with 16 bases sitting between them. The CDR3 spans 16 residues. In germline, CDR1 is MNHNY, CDR2 SVGAGI (reference sequence). The CDR3 DNA reads as TGTGCCAGCACCAGACAGAAGGAGGATAGCAATCAGCCCCAGCATTTT. Amino acids: CASTRQKEDSNQPQHF.

The V call is TRBV28, the J call TRBJ2-2; 8 nucleotides align to TRBD2. The CDR3 spans 17 residues. V shed 6 bases, J shed 2 bases, and the junction held 11 bases outside the gene matches. Germline V gene data show CDR1 as MDHEN and CDR2 as SYDVKM. CDR3 in amino acids: CASSRKLGLDNTGELFF. The CDR3 DNA sequence: TGTGCCAGCAGCCGCAAGTTGGGACTAGACAACACCGGGGAGCTGTTTTTT.

The chain recombines TRBV7-8 with TRBJ2-2; 8 bases fit TRBD1. The CDR3 has 17 amino acids. Unmatched junction bases numbered 11, after V lost 5 bases and J lost 3 bases. In germline, CDR1 is SGHVS, CDR2 FQNEAQ. The DNA of the CDR3 is TGTGCCAGCAGCCCGGGACAGGAGAGGGTCTACACCGGGGAGCTGTTTTTT. Protein sequence: CASSPGQERVYTGELFF.

J is TRBJ1-1 and V is TRBV29-1; 7 bases agree with TRBD1. Germline V CDR1 and CDR2: SQVTM, ANQGSEA. Trimming at V came to 7 bases and at J to 1 base, leaving 6 bases not matched to a gene. The CDR3 is 13 amino acids. CDR3: CSARGQANTEAFF. CDR3 DNA: TGCAGCGCCCGCGGACAGGCGAACACTGAAGCTTTCTTT.

The CDR3 DNA reads as TGTGCCAGCAGTAGCCTAGCAACGACAAATGAGCAGTTCTTC. Amino acid sequence: CASSSLATTNEQFF. V is TRBV7-8 and J is TRBJ2-1; D is perhaps TRBD2 (5 bases). This CDR3 contains 14 residues. Trimming cost V 6 bases and J 7 bases, with 16 bases left between them. Per the germline V gene, CDR1 is SGHVS and CDR2 is FQNEAQ.

This chain's CDR3 is CAWSRAGTAEAFF. In DNA, the CDR3 is TGTGCCTGGTCAAGGGCCGGGACAGCTGAAGCTTTCTTT. The chain carries TRBV30 and TRBJ1-1, with 7 bases aligning to TRBD1. CDR1 and CDR2 (germline): GTSNPN, SVGIG (reference sequence). The CDR3 runs 13 residues. V lost 5 bases and J lost 6; bases outside the gene matches: 9.

The CDR3 sequence is CASSLRAESPINEQFF. The CDR3, as DNA: TGTGCCAGCAGTTTAAGGGCAGAATCACCCATCAATGAGCAGTTCTTC. This chain connects TRBV27 to TRBJ2-1, with D unresolved. The length of the CDR3 is 16 residues. The V end lost 2 bases, the J end lost 6 bases, and 17 bases lay between the germline ends. Germline V gene sequence: CDR1 MNHEY, CDR2 SMNVEV (reference sequence).

In nucleotides, the CDR3 is TGTGCCAGCAGTGACGTCCCGGGACTAGCGGGAGGGCCTCGTGTCAAGTTCTTC. This codes for CASSDVPGLAGGPRVKFF. This rearrangement joins TRBV6-4 to TRBJ2-1, with TRBD2 matching 16 bases. The CDR3 sequence is 18 residues long. After removal of 2 bases from V and 14 bases from J, the junction contained 15 bases not matched to a gene. The V gene's germline CDR1 is MRHNA and CDR2 SNTAGT.

The CDR3 DNA is TGCGCCAGCAGCCTGACAGGGGCAGATACGCAGTATTTT. Translating gives CASSLTGADTQYF. The V call is TRBV5-1, the J call TRBJ2-3, with 8 bases lining up with TRBD1. The germline CDR1 and CDR2 sequences are SGHRS and YFSETQ. V was clipped by 4 bases and J by 4 bases; unmatched bases: 2. The CDR3 consists of 13 residues.